This TCR beta chain is drawn from a study of identical twins. Every one of the donors was a healthy Caucasian. Study outcomes and limitations: Within beta out-of-frame sequences, the excess sharing observed between twins was weaker.

TCRdb used MiXCR to reprocess the 5' RACE reads, holding one entry per CDR3 protein. The sample yields hundreds of thousands of distinct CDR3 sequences, 7.5% to 9.5% seen once. Between the trimmed V and J ends, which lost 3 bases and 2 bases, there was a span of 13 bases. Germline V gives CDR1 SGHVS, CDR2 FNYEAQ. The CDR3 is 15 amino acids. This clonotype was observed a handful of times. Its antigen is unknown. This same sample was also part of a study on yellow fever vaccine responses in identical twins.

What was sequenced was CD8+ T cells sorted from blood. The sequence was collected from a woman aged 18-29 years in good health. The V call is TRBV7-6, the J call TRBJ1-1; a weak D match, TRBD1 (6 bases). CDR3 DNA: TGTGCCAGCAGCTTGTATGGGGGGCTTAACACTGAAGCTTTCTTT. Its translation is CASSLYGGLNTEAFF.